One sample yielded the 3 T cell receptor beta chains listed below, sequenced in a study of Ad26.COV2.S vaccination and SARS-CoV-2 variants. Described treatment: 19 received Ad26.COV2.S at low or high dose, single or two shots; about five received placebo; per-sample allocation not given. On day 63 after the first injection, vaccine and placebo recipients gave samples. Profiled with immunoSEQ multiplex PCR; TCRdb holds only in-frame clones, not every one. The sample yields about 680,000 clones, 80% to 90% seen once. The input for sequencing was peripheral blood, taken in a trial of Ad26.COV2.S vaccine versus placebo. The receptors were gathered from a person aged 18-65 years who received the Ad26.COV2.S COVID-19 vaccine or a placebo.

The chain has TRBV3-1 (or the pseudogene TRBV3-2) and TRBJ2-1; TRBD1 matches at 8 bases. V lost 5 bases, J lost 9 bases, and 9 bases stayed unmatched. CDR1 is LGHDT, CDR2 YNNKEL, per germline (reference sequence). The CDR3 loop spans 14 amino acids. The CDR3 DNA follows: TGTGCCAGCAGCACGCCGGGACAGGCGCTTGAGCAGTTCTTC. It codes for CASSTPGQALEQFF.

This chain connects TRBV27 to TRBJ2-5; unclear D gene. The CDR3 contains 13 residues. Germline V gives CDR1 MNHEY, CDR2 SMNVEV (reference sequence). Trimming stripped 3 bases from V and 1 base from J, with 6 bases between. CDR3 sequence: CASSFAFQETQYF. CDR3 nucleotides: TGTGCCAGCAGTTTCGCATTCCAAGAGACCCAGTACTTC.

CDR3 sequence reads: CASSMYSQETQYF. The DNA of the CDR3 is TGTGCCAGTAGTATGTACAGCCAAGAGACCCAGTACTTC. The genes are TRBV19 and TRBJ2-5; no clear D gene. This CDR3 spans 13 amino acids. Germline CDR1 and CDR2: LNHDA and SQIVND (reference sequence). The V end lost 3 bases, the J end lost 1 base, and 6 bases lay between the germline ends.